This T cell receptor beta chain was sequenced during a study of graft-versus-host responses after intestinal transplantation. Germline CDR1 MNHEY, CDR2 SMNVEV (reference sequence). The length of the CDR3 is 19 residues. V dropped 3 bases and J dropped 4; count of bases not matched to a gene: 13. With respect to this clone: Its antigen is as yet unknown.

Measured with immunoSEQ multiplex PCR; TCRdb has only the in-frame clones, and not every one. The repertoire includes about 85,000 clones, approximately 90% of them detected once, and around 7.6% sits in the top ten. This receptor was taken from a human donor who was the organ donor for an intestinal transplant. The chain has TRBV27 and TRBJ2-5, with TRBD2 identical over 14 bases. Material: unstimulated CD8+ T cells sorted from spleen or lymph node cells, obtained before transplant. The CDR3 region has the DNA TGTGCCAGCAGTTTCCCGCCTCCGGGACTAGCGGGAGTAGCAGAGACCCAGTACTTC. Translated: CASSFPPPGLAGVAETQYF.